These 2 T cell receptor beta chains came from one sample sequenced in a study of T cell repertoires in cytomegalovirus infection. MiXCR was run by TCRdb on the reads, yielding one entry per CDR3 protein. The data hold approximately 140,000 distinct CDR3 sequences, with 5% to 6.5% observed a single time. The sample consisted of PBMCs. The receptors were sampled from a human donor in good health (CMV status not recorded). Some clones in this sample may be carry-over from other donors' samples.

This clonotype has at least ten counts. This chain joins TRBV7-2 and TRBJ1-2, with D perhaps TRBD1 (6 bases). V lost 5 bases, J lost 5 bases, and 15 bases lay in between. Germline assignment: CDR1 SGHTA and CDR2 FQGNSA. The CDR3 runs to 14 residues. The CDR3 region is CASSPRTAHYGYTF. The CDR3, as DNA: TGTGCCAGCAGCCCTCGGACAGCCCATTATGGCTACACCTTC.

This clonotype was counted ten times or more. This chain uses TRBV7-2 with TRBJ1-1; a weak D match, TRBD1 (5 bases). From germline, CDR1 is SGHTA and CDR2 FQGNSA. This CDR3 contains 16 residues. The V and J ends lost 0 bases and 0 bases respectively, with 11 bases between them. The CDR3 nucleotides read TGTGCCAGCAGCTTAGCGTCGGAAGGGGTGAACACTGAAGCTTTCTTT. As protein: CASSLASEGVNTEAFF.